The entry below describes one T cell receptor beta chain. This clonotype occurred many times. Its antigen is still unknown. One junction end disagrees with the germline gene, perhaps due to a read error. CDR1 and CDR2 are drawn from the germline V gene: SNHLY, FYNNEI. The CDR3 contains 13 residues, cysteine and phenylalanine counted. Only the CDR3 portion is preserved as DNA: 39 bases, with reading frame beginning at the first base. According to the study, the label for this sample's time point signals: newly diagnosed GD, antithyroid drugs for less than 3 months. For both TCR sequencing and RNA sequencing, RNA was extracted from PBMCs in TRIzol. Graves' disease was diagnosed according to American Thyroid Association guidelines. Patients for the study were recruited at an endocrinology department in Xi'an, China. Each patient gave 7 to 9.5 milliliters of peripheral blood, collected in an EDTA anticoagulant tube. Ficoll Paque Plus density gradient separation was used to isolate PBMCs, and no further T cell sorting was done. An Agilent 2100 Bioanalyzer and agarose gel were used to check RNA quality, and a NanoDrop 2000 was used to measure RNA concentration.

Library preparation was by multiplex PCR. Sequencing relied on an Illumina HiSeq 4000. To build TCR beta libraries, CDR3 regions were amplified by Arm-PCR using iRepertoire HTBI primers. Before sequencing, the PCR products underwent gel purification. The authors processed their data as follows. Gene usage analysis of CDR3 amino acid clonotypes used the roughly 62 TRBV and more than 13 TRBJ segments found across samples. Filtered high-quality paired reads were merged into contigs using COPE and FqMerger. BLAST was used to align contigs to the IMGT TRBV, TRBD and TRBJ reference genes, and CDR3 was defined following IMGT. Highly expanded clones were defined as clonotypes with a frequency above 0.1%. Shannon entropy was used to measure repertoire diversity, and the Gini coefficient was used to measure V-J evenness. Clonotypes shared by more than one individual were considered public. TCRdb handled the public reads itself, with Q25 trimming in fastp and clone calling in MiXCR, and kept productive beta chains. Rows are unified per CDR3 protein, each entry keeping the most common DNA and genes. It is TCRdb's table, rather than the study itself, that gives the V and J calls and clone size. The sample table contains 400,000 to 450,000 distinct CDR3 sequences; only one count was recorded for about 15% of them. The top ten clonotypes cover 15% to 20% of the sample.

This sample was included in a study of regulatory T cells in long-lasting Graves disease (dated by TCRdb to about 2021). As for the study more broadly: Antithyroid drugs had been taken for less than 3 months by newly diagnosed Graves' disease patients. Patients with persistent Graves' disease were compared with patients with newly diagnosed Graves' disease using TCR sequencing and RNA sequencing of peripheral blood. The study took place in China and was registered as a clinical trial. A total of 33 samples underwent TCR sequencing: about 13 from persistent and about 20 from newly diagnosed Graves' disease patients.

Results and caveats for the whole study, not just this receptor: Sequencing and analysis were limited to the TCR beta chain. The authors acknowledged the small sample size as a limitation that may reduce accuracy. Persistent patients shared more public clonotypes among themselves (2,741) than newly diagnosed patients did (nearly 1,000). Persistent Graves' disease patients showed lower TCR Shannon entropy and fewer highly expanded clones than newly diagnosed patients, suggesting clonal expansion. Persistent disease showed preferential use of TRBV28, TRBJ1-2 and TRBJ2-5, whereas newly diagnosed disease favored TRBV20-1 and TRBJ2-1. Because the primary lesion, thyroid tissue, could not be accessed, the study looked at peripheral blood alone.

The same specimen was also included in a second study, on T cells in Graves' hyperthyroidism and ophthalmopathy. The second source states: Stable Graves' hyperthyroidism was defined as no progression to ophthalmopathy during 18 months of follow-up. Hyperthyroidism patients were newly diagnosed, with disease duration under 2 months, and aged 18 to 65 years. Any patient with an uncontrolled infection, another autoimmune disease, pregnancy or lactation was excluded. Clinical symptoms, serum thyroxine and TRAb, thyroid ultrasound, and orbital computed tomography formed the basis for the diagnoses. The TCR CDR3 was subjected to a first round of RT-PCR using the HTBI primer set and the Qiagen OneStep RT-PCR kit. Most expanded thyroid clonotypes (frequency above 0.001) were also found in blood, which suggests that blood repertoires may mirror thyroid immune responses. A model built on a 13 V-J signature distinguished ophthalmopathy from stable hyperthyroidism, reaching about 89% sensitivity and approximately 83% specificity in cross-validation and 80%/75% in testing. In validation, the model predicted progression to ophthalmopathy with over 65% sensitivity and approximately 74% specificity, a median of 6.5 months before onset. TCR V-J signatures able to tell the groups apart were searched for in a discovery cohort of around 95 patients, of whom fewer than 45 had Graves' ophthalmopathy and 57 had stable Graves' hyperthyroidism. An independent validation cohort of 18 to 20 hyperthyroidism patients and 17 patients who later progressed to ophthalmopathy tested prospective prediction of ophthalmopathy. The 100 or so discovery patients were randomly divided into training and test sets at a 7:3 ratio. Thyroid tissue and blood T-cell repertoires from about six Graves' hyperthyroidism patients were also compared in the study. After sampling, hyperthyroidism patients received methimazole starting at 30 mg daily, and ophthalmopathy patients received high-dose intravenous methylprednisolone. A second multiplex PCR round built the libraries, followed by size selection and purification. Paired-end sequencing of the libraries was performed with 100 bp reads on an Illumina HiSeq2000. SOAPnuke was used to process the raw data, removing reads that contained adapters or uncalled bases, had a mean Phred below 15, or lacked an exact match to the constant primer or identifier. COPE v1.2.5 was used to merge the high-quality paired reads, and each unique nucleotide sequence was defined as a clonotype. Clonotypes were aligned to IMGT TRBV, TRBD and TRBJ reference segments using MiTCR v1.1. Only V-J combinations with frequency above 0.0001, covering 99.2% of repertoires, were analysed. The TCS score was defined as F50 (clonal expansion) divided by E x V (chaos), with BLOSUM62-based TCRdist calculated between CDR3 peptides within each V-J. Welch's t-statistics and random forest reduced fewer than 550 V-J features to roughly 13, which were used in a naive Bayes classifier (R e1071). Sample size was not statistically predetermined, and blinding of investigators to group allocation was not performed. TCR Vbeta CDR3 sequencing of 120 to 150 peripheral blood samples (43 ophthalmopathy, 75 hyperthyroidism and approximately 17 progressor patients) is reported in the paper.

Sequenced material: peripheral blood mononuclear cells (PBMCs), taken at new diagnosis, from a patient treated with antithyroid drugs. The sequence derives from a young woman with Graves disease. Donor details come from another sample of the same person, matched by shared clones. This chain joins TRBV2 to TRBJ2-4; 9 bases in the junction line up with TRBD1. The CDR3 in this case is CASTEDRGDIQYF. The base sequence is TGTGCCAGCACTGAAGACAGGGGGGACATTCAGTACTTC.